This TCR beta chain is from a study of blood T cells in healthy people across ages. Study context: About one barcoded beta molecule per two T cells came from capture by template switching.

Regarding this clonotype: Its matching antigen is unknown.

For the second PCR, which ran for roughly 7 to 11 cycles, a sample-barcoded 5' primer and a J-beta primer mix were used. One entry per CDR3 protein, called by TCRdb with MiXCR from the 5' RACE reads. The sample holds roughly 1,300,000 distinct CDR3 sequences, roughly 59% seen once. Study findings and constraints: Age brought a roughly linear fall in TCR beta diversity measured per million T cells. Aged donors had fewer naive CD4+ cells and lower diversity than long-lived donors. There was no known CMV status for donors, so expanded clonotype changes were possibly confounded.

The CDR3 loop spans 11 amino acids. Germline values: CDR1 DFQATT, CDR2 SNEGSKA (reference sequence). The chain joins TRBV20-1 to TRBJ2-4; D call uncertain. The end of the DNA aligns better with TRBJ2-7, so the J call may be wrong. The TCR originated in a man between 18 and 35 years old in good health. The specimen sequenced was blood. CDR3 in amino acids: CSARFGNEQYF. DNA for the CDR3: TGCAGTGCTAGATTTGGGAACGAGCAGTACTTC.